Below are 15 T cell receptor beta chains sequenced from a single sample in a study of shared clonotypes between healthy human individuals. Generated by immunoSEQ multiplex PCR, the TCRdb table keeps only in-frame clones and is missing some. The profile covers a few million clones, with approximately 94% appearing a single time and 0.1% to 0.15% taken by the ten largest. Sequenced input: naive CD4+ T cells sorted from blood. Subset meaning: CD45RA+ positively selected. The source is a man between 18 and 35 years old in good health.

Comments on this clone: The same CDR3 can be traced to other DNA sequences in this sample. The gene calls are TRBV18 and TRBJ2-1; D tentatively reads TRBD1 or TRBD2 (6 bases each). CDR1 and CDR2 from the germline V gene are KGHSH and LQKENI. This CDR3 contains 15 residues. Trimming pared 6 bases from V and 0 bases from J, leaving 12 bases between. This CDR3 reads CASSRGQGSYNEQFF. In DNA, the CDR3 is TGTGCCAGCTCCCGGGGGCAGGGCTCCTACAATGAGCAGTTCTTC. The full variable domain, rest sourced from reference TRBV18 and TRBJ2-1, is NAGVMQNPRHLVRRRGQEARLRCSPMKGHSHVYWYRQLPEEGLKFMVYLQKENIIDESGMPKERFSAEFPKEGPSILRIQQVVRGDSAAYFCASSRGQGSYNEQFFGPGTRLTVL.

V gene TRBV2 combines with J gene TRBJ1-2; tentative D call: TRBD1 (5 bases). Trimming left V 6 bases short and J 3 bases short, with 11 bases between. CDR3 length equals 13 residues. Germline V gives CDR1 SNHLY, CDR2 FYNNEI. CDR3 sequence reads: CASSLGRYYGYTF. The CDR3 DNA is TGTGCCAGCAGCTTGGGGCGATACTATGGCTACACCTTC.

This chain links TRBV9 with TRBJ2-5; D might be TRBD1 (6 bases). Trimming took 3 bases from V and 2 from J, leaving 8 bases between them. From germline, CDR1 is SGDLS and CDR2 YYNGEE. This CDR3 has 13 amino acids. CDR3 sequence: CASSGGQQETQYF. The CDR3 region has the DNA TGTGCCAGCAGCGGCGGACAGCAAGAGACCCAGTACTTC.

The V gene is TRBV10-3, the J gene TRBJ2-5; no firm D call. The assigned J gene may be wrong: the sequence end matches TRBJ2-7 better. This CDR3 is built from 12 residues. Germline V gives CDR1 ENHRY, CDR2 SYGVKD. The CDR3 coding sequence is TGTGCCGCCGCCCGTAGCTCCTACGAGCAGTACTTC. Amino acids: CAAARSSYEQYF.

The CDR3 reads CASSVSGWDTEAFF. The CDR3 DNA reads as TGTGCCAGCAGCGTTTCAGGGTGGGACACTGAAGCTTTCTTT. The chain is built from TRBV9 and TRBJ1-1, with D perhaps matching TRBD1 (5 bases). The CDR3 is 14 residues long. The V gene lost 2 bases and the J gene lost 3 bases, with 11 bases spanning the gap. Germline-derived CDR1 and CDR2 are SGDLS and YYNGEE.

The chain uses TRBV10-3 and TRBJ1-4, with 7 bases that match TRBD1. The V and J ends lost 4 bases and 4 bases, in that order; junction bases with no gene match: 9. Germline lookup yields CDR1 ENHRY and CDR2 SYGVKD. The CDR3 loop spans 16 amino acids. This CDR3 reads CAISGTGVGNNEKLFF. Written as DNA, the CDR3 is TGTGCCATCAGTGGCACAGGGGTTGGGAATAATGAAAAACTGTTTTTT.

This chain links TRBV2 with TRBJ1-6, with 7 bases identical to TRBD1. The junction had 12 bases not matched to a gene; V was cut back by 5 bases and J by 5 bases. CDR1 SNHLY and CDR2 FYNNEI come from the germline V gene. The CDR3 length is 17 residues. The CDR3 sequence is CASSPKHPGQHNSPLHF. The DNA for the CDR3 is TGTGCCAGCAGTCCTAAGCACCCGGGACAGCATAATTCACCCCTCCACTTT.

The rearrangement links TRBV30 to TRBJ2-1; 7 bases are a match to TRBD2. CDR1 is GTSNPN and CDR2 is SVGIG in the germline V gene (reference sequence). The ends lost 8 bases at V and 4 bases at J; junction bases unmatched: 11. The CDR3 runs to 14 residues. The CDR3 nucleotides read TGTGCCCGGGGAGGGGTCCCCCTATACAATGAGCAGTTCTTC. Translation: CARGGVPLYNEQFF.

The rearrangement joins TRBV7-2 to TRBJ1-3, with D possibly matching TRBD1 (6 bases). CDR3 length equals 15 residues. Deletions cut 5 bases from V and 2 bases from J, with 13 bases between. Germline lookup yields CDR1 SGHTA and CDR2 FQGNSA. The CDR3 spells CASSQGGGPGNTIYF. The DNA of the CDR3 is TGTGCCAGCAGCCAAGGCGGGGGCCCTGGAAACACCATATATTTT. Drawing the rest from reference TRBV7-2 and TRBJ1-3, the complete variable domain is GAGVSQSPSNKVTEKGKDVELRCDPISGHTALYWYRQSLGQGLEFLIYFQGNSAPDKSGLPSDRFSAERTGGSVSTLTIQRTQQEDSAVYLCASSQGGGPGNTIYFGEGSWLTVV.

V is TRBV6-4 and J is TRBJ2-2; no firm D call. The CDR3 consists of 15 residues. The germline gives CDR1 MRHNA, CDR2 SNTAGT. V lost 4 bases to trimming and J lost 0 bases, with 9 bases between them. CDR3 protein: CASSVYSTNTGELFF. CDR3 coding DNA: TGTGCCAGCAGTGTGTACAGTACGAACACCGGGGAGCTGTTTTTT.

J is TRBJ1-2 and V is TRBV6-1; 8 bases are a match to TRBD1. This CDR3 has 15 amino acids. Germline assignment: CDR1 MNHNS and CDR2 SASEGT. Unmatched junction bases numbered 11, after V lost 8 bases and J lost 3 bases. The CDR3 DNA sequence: TGTGCCAGCTCCCGAACCCCGACAGGGGACTATGGCTACACCTTC. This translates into CASSRTPTGDYGYTF.

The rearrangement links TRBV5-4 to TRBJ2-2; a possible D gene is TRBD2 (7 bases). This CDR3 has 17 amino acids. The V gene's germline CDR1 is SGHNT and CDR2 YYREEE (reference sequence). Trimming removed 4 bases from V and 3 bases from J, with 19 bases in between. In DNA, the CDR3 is TGTGCCAGCAGCCGAGGGGTGGCGGGGGCATACACCGGGGAGCTGTTTTTT. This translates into CASSRGVAGAYTGELFF.

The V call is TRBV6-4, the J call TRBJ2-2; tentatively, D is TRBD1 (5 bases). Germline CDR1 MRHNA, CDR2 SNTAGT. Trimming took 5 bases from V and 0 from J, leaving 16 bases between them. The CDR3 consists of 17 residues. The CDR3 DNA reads TGTGCCAGCAGTATCAGGGCGGTTAGCACGAACACCGGGGAGCTGTTTTTT. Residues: CASSIRAVSTNTGELFF.

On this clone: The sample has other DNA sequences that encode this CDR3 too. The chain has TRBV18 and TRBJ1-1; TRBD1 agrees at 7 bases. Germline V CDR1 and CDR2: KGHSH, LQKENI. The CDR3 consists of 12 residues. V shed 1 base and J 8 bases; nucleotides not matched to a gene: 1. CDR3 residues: CASSPLQGEAFF. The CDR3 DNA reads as TGTGCCAGCTCACCACTACAGGGGGAAGCTTTCTTT. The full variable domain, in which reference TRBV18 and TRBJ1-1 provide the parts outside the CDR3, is NAGVMQNPRHLVRRRGQEARLRCSPMKGHSHVYWYRQLPEEGLKFMVYLQKENIIDESGMPKERFSAEFPKEGPSILRIQQVVRGDSAAYFCASSPLQGEAFFGQGTRLTVV.

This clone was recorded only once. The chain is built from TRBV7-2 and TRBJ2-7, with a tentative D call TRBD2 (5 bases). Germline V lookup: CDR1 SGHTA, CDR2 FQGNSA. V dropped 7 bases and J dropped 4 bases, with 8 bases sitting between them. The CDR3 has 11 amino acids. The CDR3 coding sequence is TGTGCCAGCACACTAGGTTACGAGCAGTACTTC. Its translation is CASTLGYEQYF.